These 10 T cell receptor beta chains originate from one sample sequenced in a study of blood T cell repertoires in COVID-19 (dated by TCRdb to 2020 to 2021). Library preparation employed the immunoSEQ multiplex PCR assay. The table comes from immuneACCESS by way of TCRdb, which keeps in-frame sequences with V and J called. Part of the clones is missing from these tables; in studies checked, under half for an unresolved V gene and the rest for unknown reasons. In this sample the table shows about 180,000 clones, around 79% of which occur a single time. Around 8.1% of the sample rests with the top ten. The sample taken for sequencing was peripheral blood. These receptors all stem from a woman in her fifties or sixties with COVID-19, enrolled during active disease.

In this sample, this clone turned up a few times. V and J are TRBV5-1 and TRBJ2-1; TRBD2 matches 9 bases. The V gene end was trimmed by 0 bases and the J gene end by 5 bases; junction bases not matched to a gene: 6. Germline V lookup: CDR1 SGHRS, CDR2 YFSETQ. The CDR3 spans 16 residues. The CDR3 loop is CASSLVPSGTHNEQFF. The CDR3, as DNA: TGCGCCAGCAGCTTGGTGCCTAGCGGGACCCACAATGAGCAGTTCTTC.

The rearrangement uses TRBV5-6 and TRBJ2-3; 7 nucleotides align to TRBD1. The CDR3 sequence is 15 residues long. Looked up from germline, CDR1 is SGHDT and CDR2 is YYEEEE. J gave up 0 bases and V 0 bases, and 1 base lay outside the gene matches. In DNA, the CDR3 is TGTGCCAGCAGCTTGGAGGGGGCTAGCACAGATACGCAGTATTTT. Translated, it gives CASSLEGASTDTQYF.

The V and J genes are TRBV28 and TRBJ1-3; 7 bases fit TRBD1. This CDR3 is built from 16 residues. Losses at the gene ends were 5 bases for V and 4 bases for J; bases not matched to a gene: 11. Germline V gene lookup returns CDR1 MDHEN and CDR2 SYDVKM. In DNA, the CDR3 is TGTGCCAGCAGTCCGCCTAACAGGGGTTCAGGAAACACCATATATTTT. Amino acids: CASSPPNRGSGNTIYF. Complete variable domain (other parts from reference TRBV28 and TRBJ1-3): DVKVTQSSRYLVKRTGEKVFLECVQDMDHENMFWYRQDPGLGLRLIYFSYDVKMKEKGDIPEGYSVSREKKERFSLILESASTNQTSMYLCASSPPNRGSGNTIYFGEGSWLTVV.

This clone has a count of ten or more. This chain joins TRBV2 and TRBJ1-1; D perhaps matches TRBD1 (6 bases). This CDR3 contains 15 residues. Germline V gene sequence: CDR1 SNHLY, CDR2 FYNNEI. Trimming took 6 bases from V and 4 from J, leaving 18 bases between them. In DNA form, the CDR3 reads TGTGCCAGCAGCCTATGGGGCAGGGGAACCACTGAAGCTTTCTTT. This translates into CASSLWGRGTTEAFF.

The chain recombines TRBV5-4 with TRBJ2-2; 8 bases are shared with TRBD1. V dropped 4 bases and J dropped 0; count of bases not matched to a gene: 5. The CDR3 is 16 residues long. Per germline, CDR1 SGHNT and CDR2 YYREEE (reference sequence). The CDR3 protein is CASSPPGQANTGELFF. In nucleotides, the CDR3 is TGTGCCAGCAGCCCACCGGGACAGGCGAACACCGGGGAGCTGTTTTTT. Drawing the rest from reference TRBV5-4 and TRBJ2-2, the complete variable domain is ETGVTQSPTHLIKTRGQQVTLRCSSQSGHNTVSWYQQALGQGPQFIFQYYREEENGRGNFPPRFSGLQFPNYSSELNVNALELDDSALYLCASSPPGQANTGELFFGEGSRLTVL.

The J gene is TRBJ1-2, the V gene TRBV4-2; 7 bases map to TRBD1. The CDR3 spans 14 residues. V gave up 4 bases and J gave up 4 bases; unmatched junction bases: 6. The germline CDR1 and CDR2 sequences are LGHNA and YNFKEQ. DNA for the CDR3: TGTGCCAGCAGCCCCACAGGGGATATCTATGGCTACACCTTC. It codes for CASSPTGDIYGYTF.

The chain employs TRBV27 and TRBJ1-2, with TRBD1 identical over 9 bases. The CDR3 extends over 14 amino acids. V was clipped by 6 bases and J by 5 bases; unmatched bases: 7. Germline-derived CDR1 and CDR2 are MNHEY and SMNVEV (reference sequence). CDR3 nucleotides: TGTGCCAGCAGACAACAGGGGGCGCGGTATGGCTACACCTTC. Translating gives CASRQQGARYGYTF.

This clone has a handful of counts. The V gene is TRBV9, the J gene TRBJ1-6; D call uncertain. V was shortened by 3 bases and J by 5 bases, with 9 bases between the two germline ends. The CDR3 covers 14 residues. The germline V gene has CDR1 SGDLS and CDR2 YYNGEE. CDR3 coding DNA: TGTGCCAGCAGCGCCCGTTTAAATAATTCACCCCTCCACTTT. It specifies CASSARLNNSPLHF.

CDR3 in DNA: TGTGCCAGTAGTATACCCCGGGCAGGGAGGGAGCAGCCCCAGCATTTT. It specifies CASSIPRAGREQPQHF. The V call is TRBV19, the J call TRBJ1-5; D possibly corresponds to TRBD1 (5 bases). The CDR3 covers 16 residues. Deletions cut 2 bases from V and 7 bases from J, with 18 bases between. The V gene's germline CDR1 is LNHDA and CDR2 SQIVND (reference sequence).

The gene calls are TRBV9 and TRBJ2-7; a weak D match, TRBD1 (5 bases). Germline V lookup: CDR1 SGDLS, CDR2 YYNGEE. Trimming left V 3 bases short and J 3 bases short, with 10 bases between. The CDR3 loop spans 13 amino acids. The CDR3 bases are TGTGCCAGCAGCGCCCAGGGCCTCTACGAGCAGTACTTC. As protein: CASSAQGLYEQYF.